One and the same sample provided the 16 T cell receptor beta chains below, sequenced in a study of shared clonotypes between healthy human individuals. Clones were sequenced by immunoSEQ multiplex PCR, and TCRdb holds only the in-frame ones, with some missing. The sample lists around 2.3 million clones, 90% to 97% seen once, with around 0.13% in the top ten. The specimen sequenced was naive CD4+ T cells sorted from blood. Specified subset: CD45RA+ positively selected. These receptors came from a man in his late teens or twenties in good health.

CDR3 sequence (DNA): TGCGCCAGCAGCCTCTCCCGGGACAGCTATGGCTACACCTTC. This codes for CASSLSRDSYGYTF. This chain links TRBV5-1 with TRBJ1-2; 7 bases are shared with TRBD1. Germline V gene data show CDR1 as SGHRS and CDR2 as YFSETQ. The CDR3 has 14 amino acids. V lost 4 bases and J lost 4; bases outside the gene matches: 7. The complete variable domain, with remaining parts taken from reference TRBV5-1 and TRBJ1-2, reads KAGVTQTPRYLIKTRGQQVTLSCSPISGHRSVSWYQQTPGQGLQFLFEYFSETQRNKGNFPGRFSGRQFSNSRSEMNVSTLELGDSALYLCASSLSRDSYGYTFGSGTRLTVV.

The J gene is TRBJ1-5, the V gene TRBV19; a possible D gene is TRBD1 (5 bases). This CDR3 contains 15 residues. From germline, CDR1 is LNHDA and CDR2 SQIVND (reference sequence). Trimming cost V 4 bases and J 2 bases, with 12 bases left between them. The CDR3 coding sequence is TGTGCCAGTAGTAAAGTAGGGGCCGGCAATCAGCCCCAGCATTTT. Translation: CASSKVGAGNQPQHF.

V usage is TRBV25-1 and J usage is TRBJ2-3; D gene unclear. Germline V gene data show CDR1 as MGHDK and CDR2 as SYGVNS. This CDR3 has 16 amino acids. V lost 6 bases and J 0 bases, leaving 16 bases between the germline ends. The CDR3 loop is CASSAGGRTSTDTQYF. The CDR3 bases are TGTGCCAGCAGCGCCGGTGGGCGAACTAGCACAGATACGCAGTATTTT.

J is TRBJ2-1 and V is TRBV29-1; a weak D match, TRBD2 (6 bases). This CDR3 comprises 13 residues. Germline assignment: CDR1 SQVTM and CDR2 ANQGSEA. The V end lost 3 bases, the J end lost 7 bases, and 13 bases lay between the germline ends. CDR3 residues: CSVEGGVVNEQFF. The CDR3, as DNA: TGCAGCGTTGAGGGGGGAGTAGTAAATGAGCAGTTCTTC.

V is TRBV29-1 and J is TRBJ2-2, with a possible D match to TRBD1 (6 bases). Trimming shortened V by 5 bases and J by 6 bases, and 19 bases separated the two germline ends. The CDR3 sequence is 15 residues long. CDR1 is SQVTM, CDR2 ANQGSEA, per germline. The CDR3 bases are TGCAGCGTTTCCCTCGGACAGTCCTTGGCCGGGGAGCTGTTTTTT. Translating gives CSVSLGQSLAGELFF.

A note on this clone: Other DNA sequences in this specimen translate into the identical CDR3. This chain joins TRBV5-1 and TRBJ1-4; weak D call: TRBD1 (6 bases). Germline CDR1 SGHRS, CDR2 YFSETQ. CDR3 length equals 13 residues. V lost 2 bases, J lost 5 bases, and 7 bases lay in between. CDR3 sequence (DNA): TGCGCCAGCAGCTTACAGGGAAATGAAAAACTGTTTTTT. This translates into CASSLQGNEKLFF.

This chain connects TRBV4-1 to TRBJ2-6; D is perhaps TRBD1 (6 bases). Trimming removed 3 bases from V and 1 base from J, with 10 bases in between. The length of the CDR3 is 16 residues. Germline loops: CDR1 MGHRA, CDR2 YSYEKL. CDR3 residues: CASSHPGQSGANVLTF. The CDR3 DNA follows: TGCGCCAGCAGCCATCCTGGACAGTCTGGGGCCAACGTCCTGACTTTC.

The chain is built from TRBV19 and TRBJ1-4; unclear D gene. The CDR3 has 14 amino acids. V was trimmed by 7 bases and J by 3 bases, leaving 12 bases between them. CDR1 and CDR2 from the germline V gene are LNHDA and SQIVND (reference sequence). CDR3 in DNA: TGTGCCAGTAACTTGCGGACTGCTAATGAAAAACTGTTTTTT. This translates into CASNLRTANEKLFF.

The chain couples TRBV9 to TRBJ1-4; 8 nucleotides match TRBD1. The V segment lost 2 bases and the J segment 7 bases; nucleotides outside the gene matches: 4. This CDR3 comprises 14 residues. CDR1 and CDR2 from the germline V gene are SGDLS and YYNGEE. The CDR3 DNA is TGTGCCAGCAGCGTCAGGGGGCAAGGTGAAAAACTGTTTTTT. Its protein product is CASSVRGQGEKLFF.

The rearrangement links TRBV5-1 to TRBJ1-1, with a weak D call TRBD1 (6 bases). The V gene's germline CDR1 is SGHRS and CDR2 YFSETQ. Trimming shortened V by 4 bases and J by 1 base, and 14 bases separated the two germline ends. The CDR3 sequence is 15 residues long. The CDR3 is CASSPRGGANTEAFF. The CDR3 coding sequence is TGCGCCAGCAGCCCTCGCGGGGGCGCGAACACTGAAGCTTTCTTT.

The chain has TRBV6-1 and TRBJ1-2, with D tentatively TRBD1 (5 bases). Trimming removed 1 base from V and 4 bases from J, with 13 bases in between. Looked up from germline, CDR1 is MNHNS and CDR2 is SASEGT. The CDR3 is 15 residues long. CDR3 in amino acids: CASSEVMGLRYGYTF. The CDR3 region has the DNA TGTGCCAGCAGTGAAGTAATGGGACTGCGCTATGGCTACACCTTC.

A single count supports this clone. CDR3 DNA: TGTGCCACCCGGAGGGCAGGGGACTACGAGCAGTACTTC. Translated: CATRRAGDYEQYF. J is TRBJ2-7 and V is TRBV19, with D perhaps given as TRBD1 or TRBD2 (6 bases each). V lost 10 bases and J 3 bases, leaving 16 bases between the germline ends. Germline V CDR1 and CDR2: LNHDA, SQIVND (reference sequence). This CDR3 is built from 13 residues.

The rearrangement links TRBV2 to TRBJ1-5; D unresolved. V shed 3 bases and J shed 3 bases, with 9 bases lying between them. There are 14 residues in the CDR3. CDR1 is SNHLY, CDR2 FYNNEI, per germline. CDR3: CASSEEGFNQPQHF. The CDR3, as DNA: TGTGCCAGCAGTGAGGAGGGCTTCAATCAGCCCCAGCATTTT. Using reference TRBV2 and TRBJ1-5 for the parts outside the CDR3, the full variable domain is EPEVTQTPSHQVTQMGQEVILRCVPISNHLYFYWYRQILGQKVEFLVSFYNNEISEKSEIFDDQFSVERPDGSNFTLKIRSTKLEDSAMYFCASSEEGFNQPQHFGDGTRLSIL.

V usage is TRBV5-6 and J usage is TRBJ2-3; possible D gene TRBD2, 5 bases. The CDR3 consists of 17 residues. Germline values: CDR1 SGHDT, CDR2 YYEEEE. Trimming stripped 4 bases from V and 0 bases from J, with 18 bases between. The CDR3 region has the DNA TGTGCCAGCAGCCCGAGGGCCTTTTATCCAAGCACAGATACGCAGTATTTT. This encodes CASSPRAFYPSTDTQYF.

This chain joins TRBV6-5 and TRBJ2-7, with a weak D call TRBD1 (5 bases). This CDR3 contains 16 residues. The germline CDR1 and CDR2 sequences are MNHEY and SVGAGI. Deletions cut 0 bases from V and 3 bases from J, with 15 bases between. The CDR3 DNA reads as TGTGCCAGCAGTTACTCGGCGCAGGGCCCAAACTACGAGCAGTACTTC. Protein product: CASSYSAQGPNYEQYF.

CDR3 residues: CASSLEVATDTQYF. The CDR3 bases are TGCGCCAGCAGCTTGGAGGTAGCCACAGATACGCAGTATTTT. The V call is TRBV5-1, the J call TRBJ2-3; D is undetermined. Germline V gene lookup returns CDR1 SGHRS and CDR2 YFSETQ. The CDR3 consists of 14 residues. Trimming pared 0 bases from V and 2 bases from J, leaving 7 bases between.